This TCR beta chain appears in the sequencing data of a study of blood T cell repertoires in COVID-19. V was shortened by 1 base and J by 2 bases, with 15 bases between the two germline ends. CDR1 and CDR2 from the germline V gene are SEHNR and FQNEAQ (reference sequence). The CDR3 consists of 16 residues. Data came from immunoSEQ multiplex PCR; TCRdb stores just in-frame clones and leaves some out. The table lists fewer than 200,000 clones, roughly four fifths of them singletons. Source material: peripheral blood. The clonotype comes from a woman at least 80 years old with COVID-19, enrolled during active disease. The chain carries TRBV7-9 and TRBJ2-7; maybe TRBD1 (6 bases). CDR3 protein: CASSLGRAGDPYEQYF. The CDR3 coding sequence is TGTGCCAGCAGCTTAGGGCGGGCAGGGGATCCCTACGAGCAGTACTTC.